In this sample, the clone carrying this T cell receptor beta chain turned up a few times. Its antigen is unidentified. TCRdb re-called the RT-PCR reads with MiXCR, one entry per CDR3 protein. The sample comprises just over 300,000 distinct CDR3 sequences, 20% to 25% of which are singletons, and around a tenth rests with the top ten. This sample stems from a study of response to subunit inactivated influenza vaccine. Findings and limits, study-wide: Authors suggested that a seasonal influenza vaccination recruits few new T cells each time.

This TCR was recovered from a man in his fifties or sixties who received an inactivated influenza vaccine. The sample was PBMCs from blood, taken less than 22 months after vaccination.

The DNA for the CDR3 is TGCAGTGCTAGAGACCCTTCGCATCTCGACCCAGAGGGCTATGGCTACACCTTC. Encoded protein: CSARDPSHLDPEGYGYTF. The rearrangement joins TRBV20-1 to TRBJ1-2, with D unresolved. This CDR3 is built from 18 residues. V shed 0 bases and J shed 4 bases, with 24 bases lying between them. Germline lookup yields CDR1 DFQATT and CDR2 SNEGSKA (reference sequence).